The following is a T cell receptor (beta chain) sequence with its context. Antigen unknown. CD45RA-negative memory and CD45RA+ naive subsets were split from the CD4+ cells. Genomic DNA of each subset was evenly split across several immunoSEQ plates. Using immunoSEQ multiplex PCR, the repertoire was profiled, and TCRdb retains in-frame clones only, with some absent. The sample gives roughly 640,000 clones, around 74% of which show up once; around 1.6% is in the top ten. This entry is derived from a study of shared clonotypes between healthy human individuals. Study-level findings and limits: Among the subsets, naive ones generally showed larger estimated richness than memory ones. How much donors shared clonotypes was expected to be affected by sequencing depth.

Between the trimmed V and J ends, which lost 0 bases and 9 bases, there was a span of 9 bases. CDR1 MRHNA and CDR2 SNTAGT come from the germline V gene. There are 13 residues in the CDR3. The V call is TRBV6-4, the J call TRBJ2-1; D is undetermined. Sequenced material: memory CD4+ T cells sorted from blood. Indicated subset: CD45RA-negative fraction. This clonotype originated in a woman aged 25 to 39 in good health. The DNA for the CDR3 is TGTGCCAGCAGTGACTCGAGAGATACTGAGCAGTTCTTC. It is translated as CASSDSRDTEQFF.